Shown below are 14 T cell receptor beta chains from a single sample sequenced in a study of blood T cell repertoires in COVID-19. Repertoires were generated with immunoSEQ multiplex PCR, while TCRdb's copy carries only in-frame clones and drops some. This sample has 110,000 to 150,000 clones, with around 87% found just once. Material: peripheral blood. The source is a human donor in a cohort sampled during active COVID-19.

A remark on this clone: The junction differs from germline at one of its ends, possibly a read error. The chain links TRBV19 to TRBJ1-4; D possibly corresponds to TRBD1 (6 bases). Germline CDR1 LNHDA, CDR2 SQIVND (reference sequence). CDR3 length: 11 residues. In DNA form, the CDR3 reads TGTGCCAGTAGAGGCCCCAGGGGTCTCGAGTTT. Translation gives CASRGPRGLEF.

The chain combines TRBV6-5 with TRBJ1-1; TRBD1 might be the D (5 bases). The V gene lost 8 bases and the J gene lost 1 base, with 8 bases spanning the gap. Germline lookup yields CDR1 MNHEY and CDR2 SVGAGI. The CDR3 spans 12 residues. CDR3: CASGHKNTEAFF. As DNA, the CDR3 is TGTGCCAGCGGACACAAGAACACTGAAGCTTTCTTT.

The genes are TRBV19 and TRBJ1-2; a weak D match, TRBD1 (6 bases). The V gene lost 10 bases and the J gene lost 5 bases, with 23 bases spanning the gap. There are 15 residues in the CDR3. Germline CDR1 reads LNHDA; CDR2 reads SQIVND (reference sequence). CDR3 sequence reads: CATQRSSQGRYGYTF. Written as DNA, the CDR3 is TGTGCCACCCAGCGGTCTTCACAGGGTAGATATGGCTACACCTTC. The variable domain in full, with the rest retrieved from reference TRBV19 and TRBJ1-2, is DGGITQSPKYLFRKEGQNVTLSCEQNLNHDAMYWYRQDPGQGLRLIYYSQIVNDFQKGDIAEGYSVSREKKESFPLTVTSAQKNPTAFYLCATQRSSQGRYGYTFGSGTRLTVV.

This chain uses TRBV28 with TRBJ1-4, with 7 bases that match TRBD1. Germline V CDR1 and CDR2: MDHEN, SYDVKM. The CDR3 has 15 residues. Trimming took 5 bases from V and 6 from J; bases not matched to a gene: 9. The CDR3 DNA reads as TGTGCCAGCAGTCCAGAGACAGGGCTGGATGAAAAACTGTTTTTT. Amino acids: CASSPETGLDEKLFF.

This chain joins TRBV6-4 and TRBJ2-1, with 7 bases identical to TRBD2. CDR1 is MRHNA, CDR2 SNTAGT, per germline. The V gene end was trimmed by 3 bases and the J gene end by 8 bases; junction bases not matched to a gene: 7. The CDR3 has 14 residues. This CDR3 is CASSEAGEAYEQFF. Written as DNA, the CDR3 is TGTGCCAGCAGTGAGGCGGGGGAGGCCTATGAGCAGTTCTTC.

V usage is TRBV18 and J usage is TRBJ2-7, with 10 bases lining up with TRBD1. The germline V gene encodes CDR1 KGHSH and CDR2 LQKENI. The CDR3 is 16 residues long. J was trimmed by 5 bases and V by 6 bases; bases with no gene match: 13. The CDR3 nucleotides read TGTGCCAGCTCCCGCGCGGAGACAGGGGGCATGAACGAGCAGTACTTC. Translated, it gives CASSRAETGGMNEQYF.

The chain combines TRBV5-4 with TRBJ2-7, with TRBD2 as a possible D gene (6 bases). This CDR3 has 16 amino acids. Trimming stripped 3 bases from V and 2 bases from J, with 18 bases between. Germline V gene sequence: CDR1 SGHNT, CDR2 YYREEE (reference sequence). CDR3 residues: CASSSWDSFPPYEQYF. The CDR3 coding sequence is TGTGCCAGCAGCTCGTGGGACTCATTCCCTCCCTACGAGCAGTACTTC.

This rearrangement joins TRBV2 to TRBJ2-1; the D gene is possibly TRBD2 (6 bases). Germline-derived CDR1 and CDR2 are SNHLY and FYNNEI. The CDR3 runs to 14 residues. V was pared by 5 bases and J by 4 bases, with 12 bases between. DNA of the CDR3: TGTGCCAGCAGTAGGGACTCCAATTACAATGAGCAGTTCTTC. It specifies CASSRDSNYNEQFF.

The chain combines TRBV7-8 with TRBJ2-2; D may be TRBD1 (5 bases). Germline V gene data show CDR1 as SGHVS and CDR2 as FQNEAQ. Trimming left V 5 bases short and J 5 bases short, with 12 bases between. This CDR3 has 14 amino acids. The CDR3 DNA reads TGTGCCAGCAGCAACAGGATGGTGACCGGGGAGCTGTTTTTT. Its protein is CASSNRMVTGELFF.

This sequence joins TRBV7-8 and TRBJ1-2, with 7 bases lining up with TRBD1. The V gene end was trimmed by 5 bases and the J gene end by 7 bases; junction bases not matched to a gene: 7. Per germline, CDR1 SGHVS and CDR2 FQNEAQ. The CDR3 has 13 residues. DNA for the CDR3: TGTGCCAGCAGCCGAGGGGGCTCGGTTGGCTACACCTTC. Its protein product is CASSRGGSVGYTF.

The chain is built from TRBV30 and TRBJ2-1; 7 positions match TRBD2. With V trimmed by 7 bases and J by 0 bases, 9 bases remained unmatched. Germline V gene lookup returns CDR1 GTSNPN and CDR2 SVGIG (reference sequence). The length of the CDR3 is 15 residues. CDR3 loop: CAFTSGLPSYNEQFF. The DNA of the CDR3 is TGTGCCTTTACATCGGGACTACCCTCCTACAATGAGCAGTTCTTC.

A few counts support this clone. This chain links TRBV28 with TRBJ1-6; no reliable D call. V lost 2 bases and J lost 10, with 21 bases in between. The CDR3 totals 17 residues. Germline CDR1 reads MDHEN; CDR2 reads SYDVKM. CDR3 DNA sequence: TGTGCCAGCAGTTTACTAGACGGATTCCCTGGTGGGTCACCCCTCCACTTT. It is translated as CASSLLDGFPGGSPLHF.

The V gene is TRBV6-5, the J gene TRBJ1-1; TRBD1 might be the D (6 bases). Germline V gene data show CDR1 as MNHEY and CDR2 as SVGAGI. The CDR3 covers 16 residues. Trimming cost V 2 bases and J 11 bases, with 24 bases left between them. DNA for the CDR3: TGTGCCAGCAGTTACCCCGCGACAGGCAAGAAGGTGAGGGCTTTCTTT. Residues: CASSYPATGKKVRAFF.

The chain links TRBV19 to TRBJ2-2; 12 bases map to TRBD2. The germline V gene has CDR1 LNHDA and CDR2 SQIVND (reference sequence). The CDR3 spans 17 residues. V trimming: 1 base; J trimming: 5 bases; junction bases outside the gene matches: 5. The CDR3 loop is CASSIASGGARTGELFF. The CDR3, as DNA: TGTGCCAGTAGTATAGCTAGCGGGGGGGCCAGAACCGGGGAGCTGTTTTTT.